The rows below give T cell receptor beta chains drawn from one sample of a study of T-cell memory formation after mild COVID-19. One entry per CDR3 protein results from TCRdb running MiXCR on the 5' RACE reads. This table holds a few hundred thousand distinct CDR3 sequences, 20% to 25% found once. What was sequenced was PBMCs or a T cell subset sorted from them (not recorded which). The receptors here all came from an adult woman who had mild COVID-19 (a few samples of this study predate the infection). Cell type and time point are not known. The CDR3 runs from the conserved cysteine through the conserved F or W. The D gene is left open where the match is weak. The listing skips clone size in some rows; elsewhere it reads once, few, many or a size class.

D	size	V	J	CDR3	DNA
NA	NA	TRBV24-1	TRBJ2-7	CATSESGTADYYEQYF	TGTGCCACCAGTGAATCTGGGACCGCCGACTACTACGAGCAGTACTTC
TRBD2	NA	TRBV20-1	TRBJ2-7	CSARDSGSYEQYF	TGCAGTGCTAGAGATAGCGGGAGCTACGAGCAGTACTTC
TRBD1	few	TRBV12-3/TRBV12-4	TRBJ2-1	CASTPGQGPVNEQFF	TGTGCCAGCACCCCGGGACAGGGACCAGTAAATGAGCAGTTCTTC
NA	once	TRBV7-2	TRBJ1-1	CASSLVPRDILGDTEAFF	TGTGCCAGCAGCTTAGTACCCCGGGACATCCTAGGGGACACTGAAGCTTTCTTT
TRBD1	few	TRBV18	TRBJ1-3	CASSPLSGQGAGNTIYF	TGTGCCAGCTCACCACTTTCCGGACAGGGCGCTGGAAACACCATATATTTT
NA	NA	TRBV7-8	TRBJ1-4	CASSPGTPLSNEKLFF	TGTGCCAGCAGCCCTGGGACGCCCCTGAGTAATGAAAAACTGTTTTTT
NA	NA	TRBV7-6	TRBJ2-3	CASSLRLVGPADTQYF	TGTGCCAGCAGCCTCCGACTAGTCGGCCCCGCGGATACGCAGTATTTT
NA	many	TRBV3-1	TRBJ2-4	CASSQDLRNIQYF	TGTGCCAGCAGCCAAGATTTGAGGAACATTCAGTACTTC
TRBD2	few	TRBV9	TRBJ2-3	CASGLASSTDTQYF	TGTGCCAGCGGACTAGCGTCAAGCACAGATACGCAGTATTTT
NA	NA	TRBV4-2	TRBJ2-2	CASSQSPGELFF	TGTGCCAGCAGCCAAAGCCCCGGGGAGCTGTTTTTT
TRBD1	few	TRBV6-1	TRBJ2-5	CASGTGQETQYF	TGTGCCAGCGGGACAGGCCAAGAGACCCAGTACTTC
NA	many	TRBV12-3/TRBV12-4	TRBJ2-1	CASSPQGVPYNEQFF	TGTGCCAGCAGTCCACAGGGAGTTCCCTACAATGAGCAGTTCTTC
TRBD2	NA	TRBV6-2/TRBV6-3	TRBJ2-7	CASSYEVTSGLHSYEQYF	TGTGCCAGCAGTTACGAAGTGACTAGCGGGTTACACTCCTACGAGCAGTACTTC
TRBD2	few	TRBV5-1	TRBJ2-1	CASSLEPSGGSYNEQFF	TGCGCCAGCAGCTTGGAGCCAAGCGGGGGATCCTACAATGAGCAGTTCTTC
NA	NA	TRBV18	TRBJ1-2	CASSPQISDYGYTF	TGTGCCAGCTCACCCCAGATCAGTGATTATGGCTACACCTTC
NA	NA	TRBV27	TRBJ2-7	CASSLSQSYEQYF	TGTGCCAGCAGTTTATCGCAGTCCTACGAGCAGTACTTC
NA	NA	TRBV25-1	TRBJ2-7	CASVYGYEQYF	TGTGCCAGCGTCTATGGGTACGAGCAGTACTTC
TRBD2	NA	TRBV7-8	TRBJ2-2	CASSRTSGGANTGELFF	TGTGCCAGCAGCCGAACTAGCGGGGGAGCGAACACCGGGGAGCTGTTTTTT
NA	NA	TRBV30	TRBJ1-5	CAWSVGGGFSNQPQHF	TGTGCCTGGAGTGTGGGAGGAGGTTTTAGCAATCAGCCCCAGCATTTT
NA	NA	TRBV4-1	TRBJ2-7	CASSQGIRGYEQYF	TGCGCCAGCAGCCAAGGGATACGGGGTTACGAGCAGTACTTC
NA	NA	TRBV27	TRBJ2-3	CASSSSERGTDTQYF	TGTGCCAGCAGCTCCTCCGAGCGGGGCACAGATACGCAGTATTTT
TRBD1	few	TRBV24-1	TRBJ2-6	CATSTGTGWAGANVLTF	TGTGCCACCTCGACCGGGACAGGGTGGGCTGGGGCCAACGTCCTGACTTTC
NA	NA	TRBV6-5	TRBJ1-2	CASSPMGSNYGYTF	TGTGCCAGCAGTCCGATGGGCTCTAACTATGGCTACACCTTC
NA	NA	TRBV12-3/TRBV12-4	TRBJ2-5	CASSLRRSQETQYF	TGTGCCAGCAGTTTGCGACGGAGCCAAGAGACCCAGTACTTC
NA	NA	TRBV12-3/TRBV12-4	TRBJ2-7	CASTREGYYEQYF	TGTGCCAGCACCCGAGAGGGCTACTACGAGCAGTACTTC
NA	NA	TRBV4-1	TRBJ1-1	CASSQELGRAEAFF	TGCGCCAGCAGCCAAGAATTAGGGAGGGCGGAAGCTTTCTTT
TRBD2	NA	TRBV18	TRBJ2-1	CASSPPGLAGDNEQFF	TGTGCCAGCTCGCCACCCGGACTAGCGGGAGACAATGAGCAGTTCTTC
NA	few	TRBV7-9	TRBJ1-2	CASSLAAVANYGYTF	TGTGCCAGCAGCTTAGCGGCCGTAGCTAACTATGGCTACACCTTC
NA	NA	TRBV3-1	TRBJ2-1	CASSQDPLAFNEQFF	TGTGCCAGCAGCCAAGATCCCCTAGCCTTCAATGAGCAGTTCTTC
NA	NA	TRBV2	TRBJ1-1	CASSAEGMNTEAFF	TGTGCCAGCAGTGCTGAGGGAATGAACACTGAAGCTTTCTTT
NA	few	TRBV29-1	TRBJ2-7	CSVEAQGGTYEQYF	TGCAGCGTTGAGGCACAGGGAGGGACTTACGAGCAGTACTTC
TRBD1	NA	TRBV5-8	TRBJ2-2	CASSKGQGMPGELFF	TGTGCCAGCAGCAAGGGACAGGGGATGCCCGGGGAGCTGTTTTTT
NA	NA	TRBV24-1	TRBJ2-2	CATSDLQGNTGELFF	TGTGCCACCAGTGACTTACAGGGGAACACCGGGGAGCTGTTTTTT
TRBD1	few	TRBV5-1	TRBJ1-2	CASSLRTGDYGYTF	TGCGCCAGCAGCCTCCGGACAGGGGACTATGGCTACACCTTC
NA	few	TRBV11-3	TRBJ2-7	CASSFGGTDVHEQYF	TGTGCCAGCAGCTTCGGCGGGACAGATGTCCACGAGCAGTACTTC
TRBD2	NA	TRBV18	TRBJ2-7	CASSPGRGLEQYF	TGTGCCAGCTCACCAGGGCGGGGGTTGGAGCAGTACTTC
NA	NA	TRBV29-1	TRBJ2-7	CSALGVEQYF	TGCAGCGCCTTGGGGGTCGAGCAGTACTTC
NA	NA	TRBV4-1	TRBJ1-5	CASSQDGADSQPQHF	TGCGCCAGCAGCCAAGATGGGGCCGATTCCCAGCCCCAGCATTTT
TRBD2	few	TRBV6-6	TRBJ2-2	CAAKRENTGELFF	TGTGCCGCGAAGCGGGAGAACACCGGGGAGCTGTTTTTT
NA	NA	TRBV27	TRBJ2-5	CASMGIGTPSETQYF	TGTGCCAGCATGGGGATAGGGACACCCTCGGAGACCCAGTACTTC